This T cell receptor (beta chain) was recovered during a study of breast tumors, draining lymph nodes, adjacent tissues (TCRdb year 2016). Notes on the research overall: TCR beta repertoires were compared across tumor, adjacent nontumor tissue and axillary lymph nodes obtained from breast cancer patients. The study aimed to assess the relationships and possible T-cell exchange between tumor, surrounding tissue and draining lymph node repertoires in human breast cancer. What the work shows at the level of the full study, not this receptor alone: Tumor and nontumor tissue repertoires were found to be significantly more similar in luminal-like than in basal-like breast cancer. The data were considered consistent with the idea that most tumor T cells come from the lymph node and then expand in tumor tissue. Tumor T-cell repertoires showed less diversity than lymph node repertoires and more diversity than nontumor tissue repertoires, and tumor T-cell repertoires showed preferential V and J gene usage. The conclusion that tumor T cells originate in lymph nodes was presented as consistent with a hypothesis rather than as directly demonstrated.

Note on this clonotype: Its antigen has not been determined. The sample holds no much larger clone one base away, and base qualities are not on file.

At the junction V is shortened by 2 bases and J by 6 bases; bases outside the gene matches: 2. CDR1 and CDR2, looked up from the germline V gene (reference sequence), are LGHDT and YNNKEL. Reading from cysteine to phenylalanine, the CDR3 counts 13 amino acids. This entry keeps only the CDR3 DNA: 39 bases, framed from base 1. The axillary draining lymph nodes of breast cancer patients were the source of the lymph node samples. Sequencing was performed on an Illumina HiSeq 2000. Multiplex PCR amplification was used to build the TCR beta chain libraries. High-throughput sequencing was used to analyze the amplified TCR beta chain products. In-frame beta chains were kept once TCRdb had trimmed the public reads at Q25 with fastp and called clones with MiXCR. Rows with one shared CDR3 protein collapse into an entry with the most common genes and DNA. The sample yields around 140,000 distinct CDR3 sequences; approximately 20% were counted once. Clones ranked in the top ten supply approximately 2.7% of the sample.

Sequencing input: axillary lymph node tissue. The rearrangement joined TRBV3-1 to TRBJ2-7, with 9 bases in between that match TRBD2. The TCR originated in a female donor with breast cancer. Some clones in this sample may be carry-over from other donors' samples. The CDR3 protein: CASSQLAGAEQYF. In nucleotides, the sequence is TGTGCCAGCAGCCAATTAGCGGGAGCCGAGCAGTACTTC.